Shown below are 20 T cell receptor beta chains from a single sample sequenced in a study of blood T cells in healthy people across ages. Together with a sample-barcoded 5' primer, a J-beta primer mix was included in a second PCR lasting about 7 to 12 cycles. Via MiXCR, TCRdb re-called the 5' RACE reads, giving one row per CDR3 protein. The sample records roughly 800,000 distinct CDR3 sequences, roughly 24% being singletons. These same data were also listed under a study on T cells of mothers and their children.

The sequencing input was blood. The receptor set was obtained from a boy between 5 and 17 years old in good health.

This sequence joins TRBV10-2 and TRBJ1-5, with no clear D. Trimming removed 3 bases from V and 2 bases from J, with 8 bases in between. Germline CDR1 and CDR2: WSHSY and SAAADI. This CDR3 region has 14 residues. The CDR3 DNA reads as TGCGCCAGCAGTGACGGGTACCGCAATCAGCCCCAGCATTTT. Translated, it gives CASSDGYRNQPQHF.

This clonotype was counted ten times or more. V usage is TRBV9 and J usage is TRBJ2-5, with a tentative D call TRBD2 (5 bases). The CDR3 is made up of 11 amino acids. Between the trimmed V and J ends, which lost 7 bases and 11 bases, there was a span of 15 bases. Germline V gene lookup returns CDR1 SGDLS and CDR2 YYNGEE. CDR3 sequence reads: CASGPHGEQYF. The CDR3 DNA reads as TGTGCCAGCGGGCCCCATGGGGAGCAGTACTTC.

This clonotype was seen more than once but under ten times. The chain uses TRBV29-1 and TRBJ2-7; D call uncertain. Germline V gene sequence: CDR1 SQVTM, CDR2 ANQGSEA. The germline V and J ends were trimmed by 4 bases and 3 bases, with 16 bases remaining between them. The CDR3 loop spans 14 amino acids. The CDR3 nucleotides are TGCAGCGTTGGGGTTACAGATCCCCACTACGAGCAGTACTTC. Its translation is CSVGVTDPHYEQYF.

This rearrangement joins TRBV5-1 to TRBJ1-4; TRBD1 matches at 10 bases. This CDR3 has 15 residues. Germline values: CDR1 SGHRS, CDR2 YFSETQ. J was trimmed by 7 bases and V by 4 bases; bases with no gene match: 7. This CDR3 reads CASSPGQGGSEKLFF. For the CDR3, the DNA is TGCGCCAGCAGCCCCGGACAGGGGGGAAGTGAAAAACTGTTTTTT.

Only a few counts were recorded for this clonotype. V usage is TRBV5-1 and J usage is TRBJ2-5; possibly TRBD1 or TRBD2 for D (5 bases each). Trimming pared 4 bases from V and 1 base from J, leaving 14 bases between. This CDR3 has 15 residues. Germline V gene data show CDR1 as SGHRS and CDR2 as YFSETQ. The CDR3 reads CASSQGWGIQETQYF. In nucleotides, the CDR3 is TGCGCCAGCAGCCAAGGCTGGGGGATCCAAGAGACCCAGTACTTC.

This clonotype was found a few times. The chain has TRBV7-3 and TRBJ2-5, with D unclear. CDR1 SGHTA and CDR2 FQGTGA come from the germline V gene. V was cut by 2 bases and J by 3 bases, with 10 bases left in between. The CDR3 has 14 amino acids. The CDR3 loop is CASSLGYGEETQYF. The CDR3 DNA reads as TGTGCCAGCAGCTTAGGGTATGGGGAAGAGACCCAGTACTTC.

The V gene is TRBV9, the J gene TRBJ2-5; D is possibly TRBD2 (6 bases). CDR1 and CDR2 from the germline V gene are SGDLS and YYNGEE. The CDR3 runs to 15 residues. Trimming removed 2 bases from V and 5 bases from J, with 16 bases in between. The CDR3, as DNA: TGTGCCAGCAGCGTCGACCTTGGCAGCGGGGAGACCCAGTACTTC. This gives the protein CASSVDLGSGETQYF.

This sequence joins TRBV3-1 and TRBJ1-2, with TRBD1 matching 8 bases. This CDR3 region has 15 residues. Trimming cost V 2 bases and J 4 bases; bases outside gene matches: 6. Germline CDR1 reads LGHDT; CDR2 reads YNNKEL (reference sequence). CDR3 residues: CASSQTDRGTYGYTF. The CDR3 nucleotides read TGTGCCAGCAGCCAAACTGACAGGGGTACCTATGGCTACACCTTC.

This clonotype appeared a single time. The chain combines TRBV7-8 with TRBJ2-1; D is tentatively TRBD1 or TRBD2 (5 bases each). This CDR3 has 15 amino acids. V was trimmed by 5 bases and J by 0 bases, leaving 11 bases between them. Germline V gene data show CDR1 as SGHVS and CDR2 as FQNEAQ. Here the CDR3 DNA reads TGTGCCAGCAGCAATTCAGGGAGCTCCTACAATGAGCAGTTCTTC. This gives the protein CASSNSGSSYNEQFF.

The chain carries TRBV11-2 and TRBJ2-3; a weak D match, TRBD1 (5 bases). Trimming removed 6 bases at V and 4 bases at J, with 5 bases between. The CDR3 has 11 residues. Germline assignment: CDR1 SGHAT and CDR2 FQNNGV. The CDR3 DNA follows: TGTGCCAGCAGGGGGCCAGATACGCAGTATTTT. Translation gives CASRGPDTQYF.

The rearrangement uses TRBV10-2 and TRBJ2-6; TRBD2 might be the D (6 bases). Trimming cost V 6 bases and J 3 bases, with 15 bases left between them. This CDR3 contains 16 residues. CDR1 is WSHSY and CDR2 is SAAADI in the germline V gene. This CDR3 is CASRVDRGLGANVLTF. In DNA form, the CDR3 reads TGCGCCAGCAGAGTGGATAGGGGACTTGGGGCCAACGTCCTGACTTTC.

The chain has TRBV28 and TRBJ1-2, with D unclear. Per the germline V gene, CDR1 is MDHEN and CDR2 is SYDVKM. CDR3 length: 15 residues. Trimming left V 5 bases short and J 0 bases short, with 13 bases between. DNA of the CDR3: TGTGCCAGCAGTACCCGCAGACAAGCTAACTATGGCTACACCTTC. It codes for CASSTRRQANYGYTF.

This clonotype was recorded only once. The chain recombines TRBV5-1 with TRBJ1-3; D unclear. Germline CDR1 is SGHRS and CDR2 is YFSETQ. The CDR3 length is 14 residues. Trimming removed 4 bases from V and 1 base from J, with 9 bases in between. CDR3 bases: TGCGCCAGCAGCCCCGGGGAGTCTGGAAACACCATATATTTT. It specifies CASSPGESGNTIYF.

V gene TRBV30 combines with J gene TRBJ2-5; the D gene could be TRBD1 or TRBD2 (5 bases each). TRBJ2-7 explains the end of the DNA better; the J call may be wrong. Germline CDR1 reads GTSNPN; CDR2 reads SVGIG (reference sequence). The CDR3 has 15 residues. The CDR3 bases are TGTGCCTGTCTAAGGGCCGGGACCTTGGCCCACGAGCAGTACTTC. As protein: CACLRAGTLAHEQYF.

Only a few counts were recorded for this clonotype. The J gene is TRBJ2-5, the V gene TRBV29-1; D may be TRBD1 (6 bases). The CDR3 has 14 amino acids. Germline V gene sequence: CDR1 SQVTM, CDR2 ANQGSEA. Deletions cut 0 bases from V and 5 bases from J, with 13 bases between. CDR3 nucleotides: TGCAGCGTTGAAGAGGACAGTAGTTCGGAGACCCAGTACTTC. Protein product: CSVEEDSSSETQYF.

This clonotype was counted a few times. The chain uses TRBV15 and TRBJ2-4, with TRBD1 identical over 9 bases. This CDR3 spans 15 amino acids. Per the germline V gene, CDR1 is LNHNV and CDR2 is YYDKDF (reference sequence). The ends lost 2 bases at V and 7 bases at J; junction bases unmatched: 6. This chain's CDR3 is CATSRPGTGNNIQYF. The CDR3 nucleotides are TGTGCCACCAGCAGACCCGGGACAGGGAACAACATTCAGTACTTC. The full variable domain, completed using reference TRBV15 and TRBJ2-4, is DAMVIQNPRYQVTQFGKPVTLSCSQTLNHNVMYWYQQKSSQAPKLLFHYYDKDFNNEADTPDNFQSRRPNTSFCFLDIRSPGLGDTAMYLCATSRPGTGNNIQYFGAGTRLSVL.

This clonotype turned up a few times. V is TRBV14 and J is TRBJ2-1; D is tentatively TRBD1 or TRBD2 (6 bases each). The germline gives CDR1 SGHDN, CDR2 FVKESK. V dropped 2 bases and J dropped 0 bases, with 17 bases sitting between them. This CDR3 comprises 18 residues. The CDR3 DNA sequence: TGTGCCAGCAGCCAACCAGGGGAGGTGTGGAGCTCCTACAATGAGCAGTTCTTC. It specifies CASSQPGEVWSSYNEQFF.

This clonotype was seen more than once but under ten times. The chain has TRBV12-3 or TRBV12-4 and TRBJ1-5; D is perhaps TRBD1 (6 bases). The CDR3 sequence is 16 residues long. V was cut by 5 bases and J by 5 bases, with 19 bases left in between. This CDR3 is CASSPTLGNRDQPQHF. CDR3 nucleotide sequence: TGTGCCAGCAGTCCAACGTTGGGCAACAGGGATCAGCCCCAGCATTTT.

This clonotype has just a few counts. V is TRBV5-1 and J is TRBJ1-6; TRBD1 matches at 11 bases. The germline V gene has CDR1 SGHRS and CDR2 YFSETQ. The J segment lost 6 bases and the V segment lost 2 bases, leaving 4 bases of the junction unmatched. The CDR3 sequence is 16 residues long. CDR3 sequence reads: CASSLPGQGANSPLHF. In nucleotides, the CDR3 is TGCGCCAGCAGCTTACCAGGACAGGGGGCTAATTCACCCCTCCACTTT.

This clonotype appeared a few times. The rearrangement links TRBV9 to TRBJ2-2; perhaps D is TRBD1 or TRBD2 (5 bases each). V shed 4 bases and J shed 6 bases, with 13 bases lying between them. CDR1 and CDR2 (germline): SGDLS, YYNGEE. The CDR3 is 14 amino acids. CDR3 coding DNA: TGTGCCAGCAGCACTACCGGGACCCCCGGGGAGCTGTTTTTT. Amino acids: CASSTTGTPGELFF.